This T cell receptor (beta chain) was documented in a study of early T cells in non-severe SARS-CoV-2 infection listed by TCRdb under 2021. As for the study more broadly: Because TCR sequencing was done on bulk RNA from unsorted whole blood, the alpha and beta chains could not be paired.

This clonotype was observed at least ten times. It has no known antigen specificity. Qualities for individual bases were not recorded, and no much larger clone is one base off. Reading from cysteine to phenylalanine, the CDR3 counts 14 amino acids. Kept here is only the CDR3 DNA, which spans 42 bases and is read in frame from base 1. The V end gives up 1 base and the J end 8 bases, leaving 4 bases in the junction not matched to a gene. The germline V gene provides CDR1 LGHNT and CDR2 FRNRAP. Here is what the overall study found, with its caveats: VDJdb matching was skewed toward anti-spike CD8 responses and likely underestimated virus-specific expansions by missing private and CD4 specificities.

Libraries were made using 5' RACE. The sequencing machine was a NextSeq 500. In the TCR library protocol, unique molecular identifiers were attached to individual cDNA molecules to correct for PCR bias and sequencing error. Sequencing covered both TCR alpha and beta chains, and within each sample the abundances of alpha and beta sequences were tightly co-correlated. Per the original workflow: V gene, J gene and CDR3 annotation of TCR sequences was performed with Decombinator V4. Expanded TCRs were defined as changing significantly between any two time points under a Poisson model with p below 0.0001. TCR abundances were normalised to the total number of TCRs sequenced per sample and expressed as counts per million. TRAV1-2 paired with TRAJ12, TRAJ20 or TRAJ33 defined MAIT TCRs, while TRAV10 paired with TRAJ18 defined iNKT TCRs. VDJdb, accessed on 1 November 2021, was searched for TCRs annotated for CMV, EBV and SARS-CoV-2, and TCRs annotated for more than one antigen were excluded. In TCRdb, the public reads were trimmed at Q25 with fastp and aligned with MiXCR, with productive beta chains retained. Entries are consolidated by CDR3 protein sequence, retaining the most common genes and DNA. The V and J calls and clone size are TCRdb's, not the authors'. In all, the sample holds 30,000 to 45,000 distinct CDR3 sequences, and roughly 9.9% of those were seen once. The ten top clones hold around 10% of the sample.

This was a case-control study nested in a cohort of healthcare workers in London, UK, who had nasopharyngeal swab PCR tests and blood samples taken every week. Healthcare workers were enrolled in the week of the UK lockdown, from 23 to 31 March 2020, and were followed every week for up to roughly 15 weeks. The receptor was isolated from an adult who was a healthcare worker with PCR-confirmed SARS-CoV-2 infection or an uninfected control (not recorded which). Sequencing was done on a sample of whole blood. Recombination joined TRBV12-5 with TRBJ1-4; TRBD1 fits 7 bases in the junction. The DNA sequence follows: TGTGCTAGTGGTTTGGGACAGGGTCCCGAAAAACTGTTTTTT. It is translated as CASGLGQGPEKLFF.